This T cell receptor beta chain appears in the sequencing data of a study of OX40 agonist ivuxolimab in advanced cancers. General study points: Doses of 0.1 to 3.0 mg/kg were accompanied by clonal expansion of CD4+ and CD8+ blood T cells by week 6. Low normalized T-cell clonal expansion was also seen in some nonresponders.

Assay used: immunoSEQ multiplex PCR; TCRdb lists only in-frame clones, some missing. The sample shows fewer than 70,000 clones, approximately 80% of them seen only once. This clone was detected only a few times. Its specificity is not known. Per germline, CDR1 SNHLY and CDR2 FYNNEI. The CDR3 contains 14 residues. V dropped 10 bases and J dropped 0 bases, with 14 bases sitting between them. The chain is built from TRBV2 and TRBJ2-3; maybe TRBD2 (6 bases). Source: CD4+ or CD8+ T cells sorted from blood, taken in a trial of the OX40 agonist ivuxolimab. The TCR was taken from an adult with an advanced solid tumor such as melanoma, head and neck, liver or kidney cancer. CDR3 residues: CATGLLVSTDTQYF. The CDR3 region has the DNA TGTGCCACGGGACTCCTTGTAAGCACAGATACGCAGTATTTT.